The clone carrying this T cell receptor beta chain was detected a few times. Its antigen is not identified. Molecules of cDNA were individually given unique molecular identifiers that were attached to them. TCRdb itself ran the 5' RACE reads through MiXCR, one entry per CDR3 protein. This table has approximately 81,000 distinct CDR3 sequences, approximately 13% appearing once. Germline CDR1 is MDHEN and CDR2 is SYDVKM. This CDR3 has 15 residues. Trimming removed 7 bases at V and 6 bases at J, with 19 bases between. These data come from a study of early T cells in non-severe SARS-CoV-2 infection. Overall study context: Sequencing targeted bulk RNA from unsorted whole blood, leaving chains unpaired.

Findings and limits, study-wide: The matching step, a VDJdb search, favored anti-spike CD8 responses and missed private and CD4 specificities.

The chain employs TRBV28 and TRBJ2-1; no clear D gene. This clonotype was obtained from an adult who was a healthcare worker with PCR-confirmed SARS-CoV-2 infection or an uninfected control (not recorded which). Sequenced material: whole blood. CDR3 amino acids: CASNGGENMGNEQFF. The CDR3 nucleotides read TGTGCCAGCAACGGCGGCGAGAACATGGGCAATGAGCAGTTCTTC. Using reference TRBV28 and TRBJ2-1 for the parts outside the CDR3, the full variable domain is DVKVTQSSRYLVKRTGEKVFLECVQDMDHENMFWYRQDPGLGLRLIYFSYDVKMKEKGDIPEGYSVSREKKERFSLILESASTNQTSMYLCASNGGENMGNEQFFGPGTRLTVL.